The next 14 T cell receptor beta chains were all read from a single sample in a study of CD8+ T cells in alopecia areata. cDNA serving as the sequencing template came from extracted, reverse transcribed RNA. TCRdb keeps only in-frame clones here, not all; method: immunoSEQ multiplex PCR. Found here are approximately 280,000 clones, no singletons; the ten largest cover roughly 1.2%. Separation of pooled cutaneous lymph node cells was by sorting with CD4, CD8alpha, NKG2D, NKG2ACE and other markers. Sequenced: CD4+ T cells sorted from a lymph node. The origin of the receptors is a C3H/HeJ mouse with alopecia areata. This strain's MHC haplotype is H2-k.

This clone was seen at least ten times. Mouse germline and gene names are used. The CDR3 is cut off 4 residues early in the read; its end comes from the germline J gene. Other DNA sequences from this sample encode an identical CDR3 as well. V gene TRBV1 combines with J gene TRBJ2-5; D call uncertain. The CDR3 is made up of 13 amino acids. Trimming pared 1 base from V and 2 bases from J, leaving 4 bases between. Germline V gene data show CDR1 as NSQYPW and CDR2 as LRSPGD (reference sequence). Partial CDR3 DNA: TGCACCTGCAGTGCAGGGGTCCAAGAC. Protein sequence: CTCSAGVQD. The whole CDR3 reads CTCSAGVQDTQYF.

With respect to this clone: Gene names follow the mouse nomenclature. The read ends 4 residues before the CDR3 terminus; that terminus is restored from the germline J gene. This sample includes further DNA sequences coding for the same CDR3. V and J are TRBV31 and TRBJ2-5; 7 nucleotides agree with TRBD1. Germline V gives CDR1 GKSSPN, CDR2 SITVG. The CDR3 contains 13 residues. The DNA read from the CDR3 is TGTGCCTGGAGTCCGGGACAGAGGGAC. This codes for CAWSPGQRD. The CDR3 in its entirety is CAWSPGQRDTQYF. Complete variable domain (other parts from reference TRBV31 and TRBJ2-5): AQTIHQWPVAEIKAVGSPLSLGCTIKGKSSPNLYWYWQATGGTLQQLFYSITVGQVESVVQLNLSASRPKDDQFILSTEKLLLSHSGFYLCAWSPGQRDTQYFGPGTRLLVL.

Comments on this clone: All gene names here are mouse names. Coverage ceases 4 residues before the CDR3 finishes, and the germline J gene fills in the end. This sample includes further DNA sequences coding for the same CDR3. This rearrangement joins TRBV13-1 to TRBJ2-1; TRBD1 matches 7 bases. The germline gives CDR1 NSHNY, CDR2 SYGAGN. Trimming removed 5 bases from V and 1 base from J; junction bases left unmatched: 3. This CDR3 has 14 residues. CDR3 sequence: CASSNRGNYAEQFF. CDR3 DNA, as far as it was read: TGTGCCAGCAGCAACAGGGGAAACTATGCT.

This clone occurred a few times. All gene names here are mouse names. The CDR3 end falls 4 residues outside the read, so it is completed with the germline J gene. The genes are TRBV19 and TRBJ1-2; the match to TRBD1 covers 10 bases. There are 15 residues in the CDR3. Germline CDR1 reads FNHDT; CDR2 reads SITEND (reference sequence). J was trimmed by 4 bases and V by 1 base; bases with no gene match: 4. The sequenced CDR3 bases are TGTGCCAGCAGTATACGACAGGGGGCATTCTCC. The encoded protein is CASSIRQGAFS. The CDR3, in full, reads CASSIRQGAFSDYTF.

There are a few counts of this clone. Genes here carry mouse names. The read falls 4 residues short of the CDR3 end, and the missing part is taken from the germline J gene. V usage is TRBV29 and J usage is TRBJ2-4, with D tentatively TRBD1 (6 bases). Looked up from germline, CDR1 is MSHET and CDR2 is SYDVDS. The CDR3 is 16 residues long. V lost 4 bases, J lost 0 bases, and 14 bases lay in between. The CDR3 loop is CASSSRDKFSQNTLYF. The part of the CDR3 DNA that was read is TGTGCTAGCAGTTCCCGGGACAAATTTAGTCAAAAC. Full variable domain (remainder filled in from reference TRBV29 and TRBJ2-4): DMKVTQMPRYLIKRMGENVLLECGQDMSHETMYWYRQDPGLGLQLIYISYDVDSNSEGDIPKGYRVSRKKREHFSLILDSAKTNQTSVYFCASSSRDKFSQNTLYFGAGTRLSVL.

On this clone itself: All gene names here are mouse names. The CDR3 end lies 4 residues beyond the end of the read and is filled in from the germline J gene. Other DNA variants within this sample encode the same CDR3. The J gene is TRBJ2-7, the V gene TRBV1, with 7 bases identical to TRBD1. The germline V gene encodes CDR1 NSQYPW and CDR2 LRSPGD (reference sequence). The CDR3 runs to 13 residues. Germline trimming cut 4 bases from V and 1 base from J; bases unmatched to any gene: 1. Here the CDR3 reads CTCSGTGSYEQYF. CDR3 bases read: TGCACCTGCAGTGGGACAGGATCCTAT. Full variable domain (missing parts from reference TRBV1 and TRBJ2-7): VTLLEQNPRWRLVPRGQAVNLRCILKNSQYPWMSWYQQDLQKQLQWLFTLRSPGDKEVKSLPGADYLATRVTDTELRLQVANMSQGRTLYCTCSGTGSYEQYFGPGTRLTVL.

About this clone: The germline and genes are mouse ones. The read ends 4 residues early relative to the CDR3; the germline J gene fills the gap. In the same sample, other DNA sequences code for this CDR3. The chain couples TRBV2 to TRBJ1-2; a weak D match, TRBD1 (5 bases). V lost 0 bases to trimming and J lost 2 bases, with 7 bases between them. The V gene's germline CDR1 is LGHNA and CDR2 YSYQKL. The length of the CDR3 is 14 residues. CDR3 DNA (partial): TGTGCCAGCAGCCAAGACAGGGCGAACTCC. This gives the protein CASSQDRANS. The CDR3 in its entirety is CASSQDRANSDYTF.

A note on this clone: Germline and genes: mouse. The CDR3 sequence: CASSPGQGAEVFF. The part of the CDR3 DNA that was read is TGTGCTAGCAGCCCGGGACAGGGGGCA. V usage is TRBV17 and J usage is TRBJ1-1; 11 bases match TRBD1. The CDR3 is cut off 4 residues early in the read; its end comes from the germline J gene. CDR1 MNHDT and CDR2 YYDKIL come from the germline V gene. CDR3 length equals 13 residues.

In regard to this clone: Mouse gene names and germline throughout. With the read ending 4 residues before the CDR3 end, the germline J gene is used to fill in that end. The chain couples TRBV1 to TRBJ2-2; TRBD1 might be the D (5 bases). The CDR3 contains 12 residues. V was pared by 7 bases and J by 4 bases, with 7 bases between. The germline V gene has CDR1 NSQYPW and CDR2 LRSPGD (reference sequence). The sequenced CDR3 bases are TGCACCTGCACAGGGCCCACCGGG. Translation gives CTCTGPTG. The CDR3, in full, reads CTCTGPTGQLYF. Variable domain in full (rest from reference TRBV1 and TRBJ2-2): VTLLEQNPRWRLVPRGQAVNLRCILKNSQYPWMSWYQQDLQKQLQWLFTLRSPGDKEVKSLPGADYLATRVTDTELRLQVANMSQGRTLYCTCTGPTGQLYFGEGSKLTVL.

As for this clone: Genes and germline come from the mouse. The CDR3 end is not reached by the read, which stops 4 residues before it; the germline J gene fills it in. V usage is TRBV1 and J usage is TRBJ1-1, with D possibly matching TRBD1 (5 bases). CDR1 is NSQYPW, CDR2 LRSPGD, per germline (reference sequence). The CDR3 contains 14 residues. V gave up 3 bases and J gave up 0 bases, with 8 bases separating them. CDR3 DNA (partial): TGCACCTGCAGTGCCCCCAGGGCAAACACA. Its translation is CTCSAPRANT. The full-length CDR3 reads as CTCSAPRANTEVFF. Together with reference TRBV1 and TRBJ1-1, the CDR3 gives the full variable domain: VTLLEQNPRWRLVPRGQAVNLRCILKNSQYPWMSWYQQDLQKQLQWLFTLRSPGDKEVKSLPGADYLATRVTDTELRLQVANMSQGRTLYCTCSAPRANTEVFFGKGTRLTVV.

Notes on this clone: Any gene name here is a mouse gene name. The read ends 4 residues before the CDR3 terminus; that terminus is restored from the germline J gene. V and J are TRBV13-3 and TRBJ2-1; D gene ambiguous. This CDR3 comprises 14 residues. V was cut by 0 bases and J by 3 bases, with 7 bases left in between. Looked up from germline, CDR1 is NNHDY and CDR2 is SYVADS. CDR3 amino acids: CASSDVTIYAEQFF. The DNA read from the CDR3 is TGTGCCAGCAGTGATGTAACAATCTATGCT.

Remarks on this clone: Gene names denote mouse genes. Read sequence stops 4 residues before the CDR3 end, and the germline J gene provides the missing end. The chain is built from TRBV5 and TRBJ2-7; the D gene is possibly TRBD1 (5 bases). Trimming stripped 5 bases from V and 1 base from J, with 9 bases between. CDR1 and CDR2 from the germline V gene are LGHNA and YNLKQL (reference sequence). This CDR3 contains 13 residues. CDR3 residues: CASSTGQSYEQYF. The part of the CDR3 DNA that was read is TGTGCCAGCAGCACCGGACAATCCTAT.

This clone came up a few times. Mouse gene names apply. The CDR3 end falls 4 residues outside the read, so it is completed with the germline J gene. Other DNA sequences in the sample encode the same CDR3. The rearrangement links TRBV13-2 to TRBJ2-7; D is unclear. The CDR3 covers 12 residues. Trimming removed 4 bases at V and 0 bases at J, with 5 bases between. Germline CDR1 NNHNN, CDR2 SYGAGS (reference sequence). CDR3 bases read: TGTGCCAGCGGTCAGGACTCCTAT. It translates to CASGQDSY. The complete CDR3 protein is CASGQDSYEQYF.

This clone has ten or more counts. The germline and genes are mouse ones. The read ends 4 residues early relative to the CDR3; the germline J gene fills the gap. The chain employs TRBV13-1 and TRBJ2-3; D may be TRBD1 (6 bases). Per germline, CDR1 NSHNY and CDR2 SYGAGN. The length of the CDR3 is 18 residues. Deletions cut 2 bases from V and 0 bases from J, with 19 bases between. CDR3 in amino acids: CASSEPPGTTSSAETLYF. CDR3 DNA (partial): TGTGCCAGCAGTGAGCCCCCCGGGACAACCTCTAGTGCAGAA.